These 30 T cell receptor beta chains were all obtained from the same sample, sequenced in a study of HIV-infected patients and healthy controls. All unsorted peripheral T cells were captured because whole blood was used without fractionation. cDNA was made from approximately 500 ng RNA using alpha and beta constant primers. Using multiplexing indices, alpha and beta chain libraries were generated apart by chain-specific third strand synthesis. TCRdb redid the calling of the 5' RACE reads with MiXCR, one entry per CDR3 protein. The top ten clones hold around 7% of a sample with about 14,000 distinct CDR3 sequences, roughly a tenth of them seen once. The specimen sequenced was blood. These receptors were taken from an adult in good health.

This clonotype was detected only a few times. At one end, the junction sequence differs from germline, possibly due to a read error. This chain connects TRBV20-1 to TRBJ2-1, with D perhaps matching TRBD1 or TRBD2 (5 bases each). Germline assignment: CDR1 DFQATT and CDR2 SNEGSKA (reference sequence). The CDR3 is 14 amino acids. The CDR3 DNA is TGCAGTGCCAGAGGGTCTTGGAGGCAGGGTGAGCAGTTCTTC. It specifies CSARGSWRQGEQFF.

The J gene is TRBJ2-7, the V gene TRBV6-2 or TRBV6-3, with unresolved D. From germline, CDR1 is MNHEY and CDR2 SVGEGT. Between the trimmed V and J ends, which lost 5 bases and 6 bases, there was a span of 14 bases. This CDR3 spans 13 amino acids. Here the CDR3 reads CASSRADSTEQYF. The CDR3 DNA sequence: TGTGCCAGCAGTCGAGCAGACTCAACCGAGCAGTACTTC.

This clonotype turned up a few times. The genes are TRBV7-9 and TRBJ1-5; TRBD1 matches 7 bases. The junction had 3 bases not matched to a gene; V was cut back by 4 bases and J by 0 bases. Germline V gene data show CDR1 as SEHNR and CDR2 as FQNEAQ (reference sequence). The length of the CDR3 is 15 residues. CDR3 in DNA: TGTGCCAGCAGCTCAACAGGGGATAGCAATCAGCCCCAGCATTTT. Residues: CASSSTGDSNQPQHF. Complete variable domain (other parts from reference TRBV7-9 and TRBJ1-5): DTGVSQNPRHKITKRGQNVTFRCDPISEHNRLYWYRQTLGQGPEFLTYFQNEAQLEKSRLLSDRFSAERPKGSFSTLEIQRTEQGDSAMYLCASSSTGDSNQPQHFGDGTRLSIL.

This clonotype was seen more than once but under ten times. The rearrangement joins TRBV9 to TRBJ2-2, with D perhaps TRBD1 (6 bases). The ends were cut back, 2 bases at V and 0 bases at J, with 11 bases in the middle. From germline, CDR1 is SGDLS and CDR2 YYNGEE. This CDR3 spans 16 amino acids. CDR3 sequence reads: CASSVGHRANTGELFF. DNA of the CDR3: TGTGCCAGCAGCGTCGGTCACAGGGCGAACACCGGGGAGCTGTTTTTT.

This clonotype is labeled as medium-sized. CDR3 coding DNA: TGTGCCAGCCGGGAGCGGGAGGGCCCCTACGAGCAGTACTTC. Its translation is CASREREGPYEQYF. The V call is TRBV12-3 or TRBV12-4, the J call TRBJ2-7, with 10 bases matching TRBD2. The CDR3 is made up of 14 amino acids. Trimming cost V 8 bases and J 2 bases; bases outside gene matches: 6.

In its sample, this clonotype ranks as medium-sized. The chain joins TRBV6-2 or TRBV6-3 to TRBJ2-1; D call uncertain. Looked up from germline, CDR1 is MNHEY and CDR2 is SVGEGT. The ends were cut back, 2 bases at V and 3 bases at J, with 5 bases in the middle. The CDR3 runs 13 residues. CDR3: CASSYTDYNEQFF. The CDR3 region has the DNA TGTGCCAGCAGTTACACAGACTACAATGAGCAGTTCTTC.

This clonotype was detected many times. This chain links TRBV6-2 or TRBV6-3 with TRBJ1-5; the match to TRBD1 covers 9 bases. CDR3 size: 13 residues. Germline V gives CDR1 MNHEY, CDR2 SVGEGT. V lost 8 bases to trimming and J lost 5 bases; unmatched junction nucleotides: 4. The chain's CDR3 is CASRDREHQPQHF. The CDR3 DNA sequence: TGTGCCAGCCGGGACAGGGAACATCAGCCCCAGCATTTT.

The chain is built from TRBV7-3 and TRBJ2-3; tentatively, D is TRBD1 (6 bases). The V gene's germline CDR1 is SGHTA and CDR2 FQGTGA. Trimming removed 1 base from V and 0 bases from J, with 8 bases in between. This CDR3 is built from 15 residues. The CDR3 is CASSLKQGSTDTQYF. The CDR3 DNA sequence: TGTGCCAGCAGCTTAAAGCAGGGGAGCACAGATACGCAGTATTTT. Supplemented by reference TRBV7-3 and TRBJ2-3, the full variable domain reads GAGVSQTPSNKVTEKGKYVELRCDPISGHTALYWYRQSLGQGPEFLIYFQGTGAADDSGLPNDRFFAVRPEGSVSTLKIQRTERGDSAVYLCASSLKQGSTDTQYFGPGTRLTVL.

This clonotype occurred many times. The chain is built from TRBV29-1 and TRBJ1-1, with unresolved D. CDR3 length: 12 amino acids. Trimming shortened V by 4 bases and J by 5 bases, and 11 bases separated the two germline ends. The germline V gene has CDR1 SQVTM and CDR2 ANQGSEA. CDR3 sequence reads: CSVGVSVTEAFF. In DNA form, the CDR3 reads TGCAGCGTTGGGGTCTCTGTAACTGAAGCTTTCTTT.

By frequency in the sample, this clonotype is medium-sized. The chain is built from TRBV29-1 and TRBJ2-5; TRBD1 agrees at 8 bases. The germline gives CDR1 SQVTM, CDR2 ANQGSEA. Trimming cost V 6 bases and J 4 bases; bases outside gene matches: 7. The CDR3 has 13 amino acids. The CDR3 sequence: CSVHGQGGETQYF. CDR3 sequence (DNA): TGCAGCGTGCACGGACAGGGAGGAGAGACCCAGTACTTC.

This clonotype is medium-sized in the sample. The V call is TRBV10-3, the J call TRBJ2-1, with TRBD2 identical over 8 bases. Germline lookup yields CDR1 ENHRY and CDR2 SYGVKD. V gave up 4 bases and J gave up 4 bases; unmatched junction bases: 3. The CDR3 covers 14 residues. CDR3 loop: CAISAVAGYNEQFF. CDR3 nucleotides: TGTGCCATCAGTGCGGTAGCGGGGTACAATGAGCAGTTCTTC.

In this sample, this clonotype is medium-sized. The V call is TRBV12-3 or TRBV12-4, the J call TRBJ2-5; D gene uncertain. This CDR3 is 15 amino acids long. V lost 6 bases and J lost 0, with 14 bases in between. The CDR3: CASRPRYPYQETQYF. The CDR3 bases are TGTGCCAGCAGGCCCCGTTACCCGTACCAAGAGACCCAGTACTTC.

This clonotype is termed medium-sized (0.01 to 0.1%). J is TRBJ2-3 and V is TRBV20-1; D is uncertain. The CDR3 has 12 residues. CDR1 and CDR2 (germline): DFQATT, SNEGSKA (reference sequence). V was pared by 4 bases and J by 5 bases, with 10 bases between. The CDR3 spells CSANTDGDTQYF. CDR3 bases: TGCAGTGCTAACACGGATGGAGATACGCAGTATTTT.

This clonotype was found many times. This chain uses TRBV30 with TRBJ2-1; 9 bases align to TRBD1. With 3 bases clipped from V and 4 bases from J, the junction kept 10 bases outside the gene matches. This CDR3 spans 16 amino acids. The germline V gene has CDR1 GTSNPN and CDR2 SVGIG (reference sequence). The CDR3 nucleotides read TGTGCCTGGAGAGGGACAGGGCTTCACTTTTACAATGAGCAGTTCTTC. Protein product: CAWRGTGLHFYNEQFF.

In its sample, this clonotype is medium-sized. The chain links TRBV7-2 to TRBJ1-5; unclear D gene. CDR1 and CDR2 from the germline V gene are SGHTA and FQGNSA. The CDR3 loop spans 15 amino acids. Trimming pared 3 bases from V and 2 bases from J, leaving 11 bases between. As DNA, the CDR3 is TGTGCCAGCAGCTTGACGGTTGGAGGCAATCAGCCCCAGCATTTT. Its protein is CASSLTVGGNQPQHF.

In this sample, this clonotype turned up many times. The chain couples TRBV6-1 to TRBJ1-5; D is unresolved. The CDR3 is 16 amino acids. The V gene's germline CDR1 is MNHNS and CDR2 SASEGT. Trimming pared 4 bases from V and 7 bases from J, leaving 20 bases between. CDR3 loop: CASSVETRETGQPQHF. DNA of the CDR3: TGTGCCAGCAGTGTGGAGACCCGGGAGACCGGCCAGCCCCAGCATTTT.

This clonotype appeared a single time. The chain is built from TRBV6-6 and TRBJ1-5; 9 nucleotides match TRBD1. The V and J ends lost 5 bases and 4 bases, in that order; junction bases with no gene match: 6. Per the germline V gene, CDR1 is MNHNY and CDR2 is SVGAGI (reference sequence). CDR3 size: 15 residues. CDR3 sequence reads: CASSPADRGNQPQHF. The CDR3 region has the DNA TGTGCCAGCAGTCCCGCCGACAGGGGGAATCAGCCCCAGCATTTT.

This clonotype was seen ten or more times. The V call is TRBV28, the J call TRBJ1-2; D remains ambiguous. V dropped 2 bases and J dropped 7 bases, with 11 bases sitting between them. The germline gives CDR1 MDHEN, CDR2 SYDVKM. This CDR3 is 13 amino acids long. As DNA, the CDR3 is TGTGCCAGCAGTTTAAACCCTGGGCTTGGCTACACCTTC. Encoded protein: CASSLNPGLGYTF.

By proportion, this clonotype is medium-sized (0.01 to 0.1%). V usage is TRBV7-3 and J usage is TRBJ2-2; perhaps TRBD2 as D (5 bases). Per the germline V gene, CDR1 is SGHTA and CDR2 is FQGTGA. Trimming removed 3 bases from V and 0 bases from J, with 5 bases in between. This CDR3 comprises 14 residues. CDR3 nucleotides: TGTGCCAGCAGCTTCGGGGCGAACACCGGGGAGCTGTTTTTT. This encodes CASSFGANTGELFF.

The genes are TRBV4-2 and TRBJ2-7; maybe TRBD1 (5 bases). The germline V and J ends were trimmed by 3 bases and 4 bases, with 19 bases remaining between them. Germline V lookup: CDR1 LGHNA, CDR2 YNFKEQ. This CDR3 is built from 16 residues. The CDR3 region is CASSQQDGPGAYEQYF. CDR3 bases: TGTGCCAGCAGCCAGCAAGACGGCCCTGGGGCTTACGAGCAGTACTTC.

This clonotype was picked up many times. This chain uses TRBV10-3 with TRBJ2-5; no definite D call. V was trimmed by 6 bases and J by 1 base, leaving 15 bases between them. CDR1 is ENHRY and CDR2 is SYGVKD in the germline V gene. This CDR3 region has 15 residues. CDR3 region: CAIRTGRKTQETQYF. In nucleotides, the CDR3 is TGTGCCATCAGGACCGGACGGAAGACCCAAGAGACCCAGTACTTC.

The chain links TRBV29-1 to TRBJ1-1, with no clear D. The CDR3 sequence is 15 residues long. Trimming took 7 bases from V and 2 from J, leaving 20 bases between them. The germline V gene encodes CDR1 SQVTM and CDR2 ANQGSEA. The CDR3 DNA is TGCAGCGCCGAGTCGGTGAGACCCTCCAACACTGAAGCTTTCTTT. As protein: CSAESVRPSNTEAFF.

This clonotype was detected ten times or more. The CDR3 coding sequence is TGTGCCTGGAGTGTAGGTCAGGGGGCACATGGCTACACCTTC. This codes for CAWSVGQGAHGYTF. The chain uses TRBV30 and TRBJ1-2; 8 positions match TRBD1. The CDR3 is 14 amino acids. Germline CDR1 is GTSNPN and CDR2 is SVGIG (reference sequence). V was clipped by 0 bases and J by 6 bases; unmatched bases: 6.

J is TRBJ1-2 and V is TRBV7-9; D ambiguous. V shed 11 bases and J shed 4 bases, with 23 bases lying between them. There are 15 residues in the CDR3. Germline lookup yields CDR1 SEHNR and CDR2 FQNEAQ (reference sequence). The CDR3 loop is CAGGSGPPELYGYTF. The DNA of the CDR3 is TGTGCCGGAGGATCTGGACCGCCCGAACTCTATGGCTACACCTTC.

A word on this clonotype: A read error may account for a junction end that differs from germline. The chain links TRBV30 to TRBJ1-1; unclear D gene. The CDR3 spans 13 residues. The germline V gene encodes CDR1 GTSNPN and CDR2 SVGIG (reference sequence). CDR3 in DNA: TGTGCCCGGACGGGCGAGGGAAACACTCAAGCTTTCTTT. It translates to CARTGEGNTQAFF.

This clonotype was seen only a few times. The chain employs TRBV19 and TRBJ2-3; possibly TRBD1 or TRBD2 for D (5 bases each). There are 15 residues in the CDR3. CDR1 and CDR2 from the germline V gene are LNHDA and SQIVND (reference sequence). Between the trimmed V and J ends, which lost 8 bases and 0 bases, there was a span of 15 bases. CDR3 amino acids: CASARGAASTDTQYF. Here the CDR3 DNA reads TGTGCCAGTGCTCGAGGGGCGGCGAGCACAGATACGCAGTATTTT.

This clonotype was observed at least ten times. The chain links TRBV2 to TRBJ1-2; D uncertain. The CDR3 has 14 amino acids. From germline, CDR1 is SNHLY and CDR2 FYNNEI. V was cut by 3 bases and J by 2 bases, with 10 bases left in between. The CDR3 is CASSDGSYNYGYTF. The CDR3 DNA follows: TGTGCCAGCAGTGACGGGTCCTACAACTATGGCTACACCTTC.

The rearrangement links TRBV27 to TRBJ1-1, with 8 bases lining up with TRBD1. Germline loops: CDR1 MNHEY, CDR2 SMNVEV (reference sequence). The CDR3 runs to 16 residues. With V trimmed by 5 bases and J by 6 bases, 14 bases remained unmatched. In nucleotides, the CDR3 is TGTGCCAGCAGTGCTTCTTACTCAGGGGGCGGCCCTGAAGCTTTCTTT. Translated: CASSASYSGGGPEAFF.

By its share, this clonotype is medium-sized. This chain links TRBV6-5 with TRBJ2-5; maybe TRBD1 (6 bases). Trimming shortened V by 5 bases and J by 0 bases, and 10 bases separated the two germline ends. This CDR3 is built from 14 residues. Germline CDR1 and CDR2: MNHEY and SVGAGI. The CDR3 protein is CASSQDSYQETQYF. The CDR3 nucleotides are TGTGCCAGCAGTCAGGACAGTTACCAAGAGACCCAGTACTTC.

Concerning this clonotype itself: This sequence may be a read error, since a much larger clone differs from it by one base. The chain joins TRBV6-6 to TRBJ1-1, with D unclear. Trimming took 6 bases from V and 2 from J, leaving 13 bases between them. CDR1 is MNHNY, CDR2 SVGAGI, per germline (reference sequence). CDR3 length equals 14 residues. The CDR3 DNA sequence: TGTGCCAGCAGACACGAACAGAAAAACACTGAAGCTTTCTTT. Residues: CASRHEQKNTEAFF.